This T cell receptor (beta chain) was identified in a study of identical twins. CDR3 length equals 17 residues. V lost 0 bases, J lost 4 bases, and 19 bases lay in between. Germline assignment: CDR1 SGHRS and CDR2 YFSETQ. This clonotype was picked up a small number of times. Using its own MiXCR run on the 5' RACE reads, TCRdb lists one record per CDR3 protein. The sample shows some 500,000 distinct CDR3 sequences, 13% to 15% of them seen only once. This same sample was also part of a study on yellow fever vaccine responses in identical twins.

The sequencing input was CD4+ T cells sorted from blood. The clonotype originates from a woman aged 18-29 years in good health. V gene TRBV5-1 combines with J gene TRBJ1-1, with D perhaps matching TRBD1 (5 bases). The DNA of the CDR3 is TGCGCCAGCAGCTTGGCCGGAACCCAGGGATCGGGCACTGAAGCTTTCTTT. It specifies CASSLAGTQGSGTEAFF.